The following is a T cell receptor (beta chain) sequence with its context. Its antigen remains unidentified. Use of 60 Vbeta and 13 Jbeta primers characterized the PCR. Repertoires were generated with immunoSEQ multiplex PCR, while TCRdb's copy carries only in-frame clones and drops some. The data show about 160,000 clones, around 73% seen once. The entry originates in a study of cytomegalovirus exposure and HLA in healthy donors. Study results and caveats: According to the study, 150 to 200 TCR beta chains were cytomegalovirus-associated. In a later analysis, a genetic analysis reported fewer productive-TCR N-insertions in an Asian-associated ancestry cluster than the cohort average.

The CDR3 spans 14 residues. Trimming shortened V by 0 bases and J by 3 bases, and 9 bases separated the two germline ends. The germline V gene encodes CDR1 MNHEY and CDR2 SVGAGI. The gene calls are TRBV6-5 and TRBJ2-7; tentative D call: TRBD1 (5 bases). The sequence was collected from a male donor in good health and CMV-seronegative. Sequenced input: PBMCs. The CDR3 loop reads CASSYSSRGYEQYF. CDR3 DNA: TGTGCCAGCAGTTACTCGAGTAGGGGCTACGAGCAGTACTTC.